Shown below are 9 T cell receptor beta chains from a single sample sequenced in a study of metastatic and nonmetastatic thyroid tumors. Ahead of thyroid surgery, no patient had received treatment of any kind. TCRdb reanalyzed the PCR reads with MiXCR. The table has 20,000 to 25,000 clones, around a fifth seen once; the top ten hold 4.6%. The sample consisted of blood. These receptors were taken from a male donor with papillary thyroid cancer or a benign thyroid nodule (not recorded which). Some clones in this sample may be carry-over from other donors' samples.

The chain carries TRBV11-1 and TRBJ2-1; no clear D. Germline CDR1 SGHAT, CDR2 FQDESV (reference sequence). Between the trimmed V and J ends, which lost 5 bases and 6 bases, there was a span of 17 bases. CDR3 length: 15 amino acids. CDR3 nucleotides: TGTGCCAGCAGCCCAACCCGGGCTACCTCCAATGAGCAGTTCTTC. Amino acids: CASSPTRATSNEQFF.

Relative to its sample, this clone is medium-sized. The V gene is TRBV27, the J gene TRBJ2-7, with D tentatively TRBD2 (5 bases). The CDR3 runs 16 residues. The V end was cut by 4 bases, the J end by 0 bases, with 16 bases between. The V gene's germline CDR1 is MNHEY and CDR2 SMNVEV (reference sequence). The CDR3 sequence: CASSYGPRELSYEQYF. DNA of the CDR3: TGTGCCAGCAGTTATGGACCAAGGGAGCTCTCCTACGAGCAGTACTTC.

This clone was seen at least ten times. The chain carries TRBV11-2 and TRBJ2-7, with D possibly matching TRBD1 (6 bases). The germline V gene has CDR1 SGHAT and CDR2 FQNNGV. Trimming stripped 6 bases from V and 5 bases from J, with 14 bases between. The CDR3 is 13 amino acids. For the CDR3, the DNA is TGTGCCAGCAGATCGACAGGTCGTGACGAGCAGTACTTC. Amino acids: CASRSTGRDEQYF.

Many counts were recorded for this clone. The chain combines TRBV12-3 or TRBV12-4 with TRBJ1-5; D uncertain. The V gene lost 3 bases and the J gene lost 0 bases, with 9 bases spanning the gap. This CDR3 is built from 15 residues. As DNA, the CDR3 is TGTGCCAGCAGTTTTAGGTCCCGTAGCAATCAGCCCCAGCATTTT. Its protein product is CASSFRSRSNQPQHF.

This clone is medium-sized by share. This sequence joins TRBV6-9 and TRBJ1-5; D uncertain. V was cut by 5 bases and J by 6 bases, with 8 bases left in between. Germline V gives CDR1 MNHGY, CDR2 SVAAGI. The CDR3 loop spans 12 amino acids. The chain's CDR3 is CASSPLSQPQHF. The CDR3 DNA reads TGTGCCAGCAGTCCCCTTTCTCAGCCCCAGCATTTT.

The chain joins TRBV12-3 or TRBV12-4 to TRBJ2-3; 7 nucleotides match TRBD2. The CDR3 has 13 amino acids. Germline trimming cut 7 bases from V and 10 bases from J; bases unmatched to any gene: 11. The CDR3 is CASTSSVAGAQYF. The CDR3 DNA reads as TGTGCCAGCACCTCTAGCGTGGCGGGAGCGCAGTATTTT.

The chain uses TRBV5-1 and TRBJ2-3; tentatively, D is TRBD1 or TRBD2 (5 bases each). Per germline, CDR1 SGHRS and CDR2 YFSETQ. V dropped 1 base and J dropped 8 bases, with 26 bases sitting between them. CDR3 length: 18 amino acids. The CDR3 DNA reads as TGCGCCAGCAGCTTGTCATTTCCTCCGGGGCCCCGCGCAGGTACGCAGTATTTT. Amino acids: CASSLSFPPGPRAGTQYF. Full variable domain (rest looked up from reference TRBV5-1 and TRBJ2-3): KAGVTQTPRYLIKTRGQQVTLSCSPISGHRSVSWYQQTPGQGLQFLFEYFSETQRNKGNFPGRFSGRQFSNSRSEMNVSTLELGDSALYLCASSLSFPPGPRAGTQYFGPGTRLTVL.

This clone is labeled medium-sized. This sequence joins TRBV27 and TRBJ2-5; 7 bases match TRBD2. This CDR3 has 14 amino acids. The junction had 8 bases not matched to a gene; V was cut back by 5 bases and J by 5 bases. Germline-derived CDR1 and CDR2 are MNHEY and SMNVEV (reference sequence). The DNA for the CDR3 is TGTGCCAGCAGTAACCCGGACGGGGGGGAGACCCAGTACTTC. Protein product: CASSNPDGGETQYF.

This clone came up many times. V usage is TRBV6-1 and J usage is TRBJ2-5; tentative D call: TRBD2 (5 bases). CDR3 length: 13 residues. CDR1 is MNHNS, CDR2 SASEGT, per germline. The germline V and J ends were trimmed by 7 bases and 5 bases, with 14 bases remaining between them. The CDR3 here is CASNMRESETQYF. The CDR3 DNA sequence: TGTGCCAGCAATATGAGGGAGAGCGAGACCCAGTACTTC.